A selection of T cell receptor beta chains follows, all from one sample in a study of T-cell reconstitution after alpha-beta-depleted transplantation in children. TCRdb re-called the PCR reads through MiXCR, storing one row per CDR3 protein. The sample lists 200,000 or so distinct CDR3 sequences, about 6% occurring once. The sample in question was PBMCs, obtained before TCRalphabeta/CD19-depleted stem cell transplant. The receptor source for this set is a girl under two years old with combined immunodeficiency, due to receive a stem cell transplant. The CDR3 runs from the conserved cysteine through the conserved F or W. D genes are given only for firm matches. Clone size, where shown, is once, few, many, or a class for clones that have expanded.

v_call,j_call,d_call,clone_size,cdr3_nt,cdr3_aa
TRBV4-2,TRBJ2-7,NA,many,TGTGCCAGCAGCCTCGGGACACTAGGCGAGCAGTACTTC,CASSLGTLGEQYF
TRBV4-1,TRBJ2-1,NA,many,TGCGCCAGCAGCCGAGAGCGGGTGAATGAGCAGTTCTTC,CASSRERVNEQFF
TRBV7-9,TRBJ2-7,NA,NA,TGTGCCAGCAGCTCCACCCCCGGCGAGCAGTACTTC,CASSSTPGEQYF
TRBV15,TRBJ2-1,TRBD2,many,TGTGCCACCCCGGTGTGGGCGGGGGGTTACAATGAGCAGTTCTTC,CATPVWAGGYNEQFF
TRBV12-3/TRBV12-4,TRBJ2-7,TRBD2,few,TGTGCCAGCAGCCCGCCCGGACTAGCGGGTAACTCCTACGAGCAGTACTTC,CASSPPGLAGNSYEQYF
TRBV18,TRBJ1-5,NA,many,TGTGCCAGCTCACCCGGAGGAAGCAATCAGCCCCAGCATTTT,CASSPGGSNQPQHF
TRBV27,TRBJ2-7,NA,many,TGTGCCAGCAGTTTACGGCAGGATAGCTTTCCCTACGAGCAGTACTTC,CASSLRQDSFPYEQYF
TRBV20-1,TRBJ2-1,NA,many,TGCAGTGCTAGAGATCTCAGGGTTCGCGATCTCGATTACAATGAGCAGTTCTTC,CSARDLRVRDLDYNEQFF
TRBV20-1,TRBJ2-3,TRBD2,NA,TGCAGTGCTAACCCGGGGGGTGGAGATACGCAGTATTTT,CSANPGGGDTQYF
TRBV5-1,TRBJ1-5,NA,many,TGCGCCACTCATCAGCCCCAGCATTTT,CATHQPQHF
TRBV6-6,TRBJ2-1,TRBD2,many,TGTGCCAGCAGTTCAGGACTAGCGGGAACGCTTGATGGGATTCGCAATGAGCAGTTCTTC,CASSSGLAGTLDGIRNEQFF
TRBV20-1,TRBJ2-5,TRBD2,many,TGCAGTGCCACGACTAGCGGGGAGACCCAGTACTTC,CSATTSGETQYF
TRBV9,TRBJ2-3,TRBD2,many,TGTGCCAGCAGCGTAGACCACAGCGGGGGGCTCTATGTGCAGTATTTT,CASSVDHSGGLYVQYF
TRBV4-3,TRBJ2-2,NA,NA,TGCGCCAGCAGGGTCGGGTTTAACACCGGGGAGCTGTTTTTT,CASRVGFNTGELFF
TRBV7-8,TRBJ2-7,TRBD2,many,TGTGCCAGCAGCTCGGACTCGACTAGCTTAGAACAACCCCACGAGCAGTACTTC,CASSSDSTSLEQPHEQYF